Below are 25 T cell receptor beta chains sequenced from a single sample in a study of blood T cell repertoires in COVID-19 (dated by TCRdb to between 2020 and 2021). The method behind the library was the immunoSEQ multiplex PCR assay. Drawn from immuneACCESS, this table holds only the in-frame rearrangements with V and J called that TCRdb kept. Clones are partly lost; checked studies trace under half to an unresolved V gene and leave the rest unexplained. The table for this sample lists about 42,000 clones; around 76% of them were counted only once. The ten largest clones capture about 25% of the sample. Sequencing used peripheral blood. These receptors all stem from a man older than 75 with acute or convalescent COVID-19.

In its sample, this clone was seen once. The chain employs TRBV6-5 and TRBJ2-3, with TRBD2 matching over 11 bases. The CDR3 has 15 amino acids. CDR1 is MNHEY, CDR2 SVGAGI, per germline. J lost 2 bases, V lost 7 bases, and 5 bases had no gene match. CDR3: CASNRLAGNTDTQYF. The CDR3 DNA reads TGTGCCAGCAACCGACTAGCGGGGAACACAGATACGCAGTATTTT.

V usage is TRBV2 and J usage is TRBJ2-2; TRBD2 aligns across 10 bases. CDR1 and CDR2 (germline): SNHLY, FYNNEI. The CDR3 totals 15 residues. Germline trimming cut 8 bases from V and 5 bases from J; bases unmatched to any gene: 8. CDR3 in amino acids: CASALLTSGTGELFF. The CDR3 nucleotides read TGTGCCAGCGCGCTCTTGACTAGCGGGACCGGGGAGCTGTTTTTT.

V usage is TRBV5-1 and J usage is TRBJ2-1; TRBD2 matches 15 bases. V shed 2 bases, J shed 1 base, and the junction held 10 bases outside the gene matches. Germline loops: CDR1 SGHRS, CDR2 YFSETQ. The CDR3 is 20 residues long. This chain's CDR3 is CASSFPGLAGGRRSYNEQFF. CDR3 DNA sequence: TGCGCCAGCAGCTTCCCGGGACTAGCGGGAGGCCGACGATCCTACAATGAGCAGTTCTTC.

The CDR3 loop reads CASSQEGGGSPEAFF. The CDR3 DNA sequence: TGCGCCAGCAGCCAAGAGGGTGGGGGGAGTCCTGAAGCTTTCTTT. The V and J genes are TRBV4-1 and TRBJ1-1; D might be TRBD1 (5 bases). The CDR3 contains 15 residues. Trimming removed 0 bases at V and 6 bases at J, with 14 bases between. Germline V gene lookup returns CDR1 MGHRA and CDR2 YSYEKL.

Sample share makes this clone medium-sized. V is TRBV7-6 and J is TRBJ1-1; 8 bases are shared with TRBD1. Germline CDR1 SGHVS, CDR2 FNYEAQ. Losses at the gene ends were 1 base for V and 4 bases for J; bases not matched to a gene: 2. The CDR3 is 14 residues long. The CDR3 spells CASSLVTGATEAFF. Written as DNA, the CDR3 is TGTGCCAGCAGCTTAGTGACAGGGGCCACTGAAGCTTTCTTT.

The chain combines TRBV2 with TRBJ1-4; tentatively, D is TRBD1 (5 bases). Germline V gene data show CDR1 as SNHLY and CDR2 as FYNNEI. This CDR3 has 13 amino acids. The V end lost 9 bases, the J end lost 5 bases, and 13 bases lay between the germline ends. The CDR3 protein is CASNIDRNEKLFF. The CDR3 region has the DNA TGTGCCAGTAACATAGACAGAAATGAAAAACTGTTTTTT. The whole variable domain, remainder taken from reference TRBV2 and TRBJ1-4, is EPEVTQTPSHQVTQMGQEVILRCVPISNHLYFYWYRQILGQKVEFLVSFYNNEISEKSEIFDDQFSVERPDGSNFTLKIRSTKLEDSAMYFCASNIDRNEKLFFGSGTQLSVL.

The rearrangement uses TRBV7-2 and TRBJ2-7; 8 nucleotides align to TRBD2. After removal of 3 bases from V and 3 bases from J, the junction contained 4 bases not matched to a gene. Germline CDR1 reads SGHTA; CDR2 reads FQGNSA. The CDR3 contains 14 residues. Written as DNA, the CDR3 is TGTGCCAGCAGCTTTCCAGCGGGGGTCTACGAGCAGTACTTC. Its protein product is CASSFPAGVYEQYF.

This chain joins TRBV2 and TRBJ1-1; 11 nucleotides agree with TRBD1. Germline CDR1 is SNHLY and CDR2 is FYNNEI. V dropped 4 bases and J dropped 5; count of bases not matched to a gene: 0. This CDR3 region has 13 residues. CDR3 sequence: CASSGDRGTEAFF. The CDR3 region has the DNA TGTGCCAGCAGTGGGGACAGGGGGACTGAAGCTTTCTTT.

This clone is deemed medium-sized. The chain combines TRBV2 with TRBJ1-5; a weak D match, TRBD1 (5 bases). V dropped 6 bases and J dropped 7 bases, with 10 bases sitting between them. The CDR3 is 12 residues long. CDR1 SNHLY and CDR2 FYNNEI come from the germline V gene. The CDR3 region is CASSWTHQPQHF. The CDR3 DNA is TGTGCCAGCAGCTGGACACACCAGCCCCAGCATTTT.

The rearrangement joins TRBV10-1 to TRBJ2-3; the D gene is possibly TRBD1 (5 bases). CDR3 length equals 15 residues. In germline, CDR1 is WNHNN, CDR2 SYGVQD (reference sequence). V dropped 0 bases and J dropped 6 bases, with 13 bases sitting between them. The CDR3 spells CASSESRTPGDTQYF. DNA of the CDR3: TGCGCCAGCAGTGAGTCGAGGACCCCAGGGGATACGCAGTATTTT.

This rearrangement joins TRBV7-9 to TRBJ2-3; tentative D call: TRBD1 (6 bases). This CDR3 spans 15 amino acids. Germline V gene sequence: CDR1 SEHNR, CDR2 FQNEAQ (reference sequence). Trimming took 0 bases from V and 0 from J, leaving 7 bases between them. Written as DNA, the CDR3 is TGTGCCAGCAGCTTAGCAGGACAGAGCACAGATACGCAGTATTTT. Protein sequence: CASSLAGQSTDTQYF.

This chain connects TRBV5-4 to TRBJ2-3; 8 nucleotides match TRBD1. CDR1 is SGHNT, CDR2 YYREEE, per germline (reference sequence). This CDR3 comprises 17 residues. With 5 bases clipped from V and 2 bases from J, the junction kept 13 bases outside the gene matches. The CDR3 DNA is TGTGCCAGCAGTGATAGGAGTCAGGGGGCGGCCACAGATACGCAGTATTTT. It translates to CASSDRSQGAATDTQYF.

The chain has TRBV19 and TRBJ2-7, with TRBD1 matching 9 bases. J was trimmed by 2 bases and V by 2 bases; bases with no gene match: 1. The CDR3 has 14 residues. Germline V gives CDR1 LNHDA, CDR2 SQIVND (reference sequence). The CDR3 nucleotides are TGTGCCAGTAGTATAACAGGGGGCACCTACGAGCAGTACTTC. Translated, it gives CASSITGGTYEQYF.

This clone was recorded a few times. This chain connects TRBV28 to TRBJ1-1; possible D gene TRBD1, 6 bases. Germline V gene lookup returns CDR1 MDHEN and CDR2 SYDVKM. V was clipped by 6 bases and J by 4 bases, with 15 bases between them. This CDR3 is 14 amino acids long. In DNA, the CDR3 is TGTGCCAGCAGGGATATAGGGGGAAGCACTGAAGCTTTCTTT. Translating gives CASRDIGGSTEAFF. The full variable domain, in which reference TRBV28 and TRBJ1-1 provide the parts outside the CDR3, is DVKVTQSSRYLVKRTGEKVFLECVQDMDHENMFWYRQDPGLGLRLIYFSYDVKMKEKGDIPEGYSVSREKKERFSLILESASTNQTSMYLCASRDIGGSTEAFFGQGTRLTVV.

The chain uses TRBV30 and TRBJ1-1, with D unclear. The CDR3 sequence is 13 residues long. Trimming took 1 base from V and 4 from J, leaving 10 bases between them. CDR1 and CDR2 from the germline V gene are GTSNPN and SVGIG (reference sequence). For the CDR3, the DNA is TGTGCCTGGAGTGGAATGCACTTCACTGAAGCTTTCTTT. It encodes CAWSGMHFTEAFF.

The rearrangement links TRBV7-3 to TRBJ2-3, with 12 bases that match TRBD2. This CDR3 is built from 15 residues. V lost 4 bases and J lost 3; bases outside the gene matches: 2. Germline lookup yields CDR1 SGHTA and CDR2 FQGTGA. CDR3 residues: CASSSLAGGTDTQYF. The CDR3 region has the DNA TGTGCCAGCAGCTCTCTAGCGGGGGGGACAGATACGCAGTATTTT.

The chain has TRBV30 and TRBJ1-4; 11 nucleotides line up with TRBD1. CDR1 and CDR2 from the germline V gene are GTSNPN and SVGIG (reference sequence). The CDR3 is 14 amino acids. With V trimmed by 5 bases and J by 8 bases, 7 bases remained unmatched. CDR3 coding DNA: TGTGCCTGGGGGACAGGGGGGAGTAGAGAAAAACTGTTTTTT. Its translation is CAWGTGGSREKLFF.

V gene TRBV11-2 combines with J gene TRBJ2-7; D may be TRBD2 (6 bases). The germline gives CDR1 SGHAT, CDR2 FQNNGV. The CDR3 extends over 15 amino acids. V lost 2 bases and J 0 bases, leaving 11 bases between the germline ends. In DNA form, the CDR3 reads TGTGCCAGCAGCTTACGCGGACTAAACTCCTACGAGCAGTACTTC. Amino acids: CASSLRGLNSYEQYF.

The V call is TRBV7-9, the J call TRBJ1-1; 7 bases map to TRBD1. V gave up 0 bases and J gave up 7 bases; unmatched junction bases: 5. CDR1 is SEHNR, CDR2 FQNEAQ, per germline (reference sequence). The CDR3 loop spans 14 amino acids. CDR3 DNA: TGTGCCAGCAGCTTAGCGGGCAGGGGGAGTGAAGCTTTCTTT. Residues: CASSLAGRGSEAFF.

The V call is TRBV28, the J call TRBJ2-3; 9 bases are shared with TRBD1. After removal of 3 bases from V and 5 bases from J, the junction contained 9 bases not matched to a gene. The CDR3 spans 16 residues. Looked up from germline, CDR1 is MDHEN and CDR2 is SYDVKM. The CDR3 loop is CASSFLRQGGVDTQYF. The CDR3 nucleotides read TGTGCCAGCAGTTTTTTAAGACAGGGGGGAGTAGATACGCAGTATTTT.

The chain has TRBV2 and TRBJ2-7; the D gene is possibly TRBD2 (6 bases). Germline V gene data show CDR1 as SNHLY and CDR2 as FYNNEI. V lost 7 bases, J lost 3 bases, and 13 bases lay in between. The CDR3 length is 13 residues. The CDR3 reads CASKVAVFYEQYF. For the CDR3, the DNA is TGTGCCAGCAAAGTAGCGGTTTTCTACGAGCAGTACTTC.

The chain is built from TRBV2 and TRBJ2-1; tentative D call: TRBD2 (6 bases). Germline CDR1 and CDR2: SNHLY and FYNNEI. V lost 1 base, J lost 9 bases, and 16 bases lay in between. CDR3 length: 15 residues. CDR3 DNA sequence: TGTGCCAGCAGTGAAGAGATTTGGGGGGATTCTGAGCAGTTCTTC. Encoded protein: CASSEEIWGDSEQFF.

The chain is built from TRBV14 and TRBJ2-7; perhaps TRBD2 as D (7 bases). Trimming cost V 1 base and J 2 bases, with 15 bases left between them. This CDR3 comprises 16 residues. Germline CDR1 SGHDN, CDR2 FVKESK. The CDR3 bases are TGTGCCAGCAGCCAAGTTGTGGGAGGGGGTGCCTACGAGCAGTACTTC. Its protein is CASSQVVGGGAYEQYF.

This rearrangement joins TRBV2 to TRBJ2-2, with no clear D. Per the germline V gene, CDR1 is SNHLY and CDR2 is FYNNEI. V lost 6 bases, J lost 0 bases, and 8 bases lay in between. This CDR3 spans 14 amino acids. The CDR3 nucleotides are TGTGCCAGCAGGGGCAGTCCGAACACCGGGGAGCTGTTTTTT. It translates to CASRGSPNTGELFF.

The chain uses TRBV28 and TRBJ2-3; 9 bases align to TRBD1. From germline, CDR1 is MDHEN and CDR2 SYDVKM. The CDR3 covers 15 residues. J was trimmed by 1 base and V by 5 bases; bases with no gene match: 4. Here the CDR3 reads CASSGWTGGTDTQYF. The CDR3 DNA reads as TGTGCCAGCAGTGGGTGGACAGGGGGCACAGATACGCAGTATTTT.